This T cell receptor (beta chain) is drawn from a study of CD8 T cells in ankylosing spondylitis. This clonotype has a handful of counts. Its matching antigen is unknown. A quantitative 5'-RACE method, one with molecular barcodes, was used to make TCR beta libraries. TCRdb ran MiXCR on the 5' RACE reads and lists one entry per CDR3 protein. Here the sample spans roughly 450,000 distinct CDR3 sequences, about 25% being singletons. Study-level points and caveats: Among TCR beta sequences, a motif of several highly homologous variants appeared characteristic of ankylosing spondylitis blood. A CD8+ phenotype characterized the disease-linked clones, which were relatively rare in peripheral blood. Some motif variants were previously reported in reactive arthritis synovial fluid and blood. Clones linked to disease were reported to show significant enrichment in matched ankylosing spondylitis synovial fluid.

The clonotype was recovered from a male donor with ankylosing spondylitis. Material for sequencing was blood, either unsorted or a sorted T cell fraction (not recorded which).

CDR3 loop: CASGLPPRTGFYNEQFF. The DNA of the CDR3 is TGTGCTAGTGGTTTGCCACCCCGAACAGGGTTTTACAATGAGCAGTTCTTC. The chain recombines TRBV12-5 with TRBJ2-1; possibly TRBD1 for D (6 bases). Germline assignment: CDR1 LGHNT and CDR2 FRNRAP. V lost 2 bases and J 4 bases, leaving 18 bases between the germline ends. CDR3 size: 17 residues.